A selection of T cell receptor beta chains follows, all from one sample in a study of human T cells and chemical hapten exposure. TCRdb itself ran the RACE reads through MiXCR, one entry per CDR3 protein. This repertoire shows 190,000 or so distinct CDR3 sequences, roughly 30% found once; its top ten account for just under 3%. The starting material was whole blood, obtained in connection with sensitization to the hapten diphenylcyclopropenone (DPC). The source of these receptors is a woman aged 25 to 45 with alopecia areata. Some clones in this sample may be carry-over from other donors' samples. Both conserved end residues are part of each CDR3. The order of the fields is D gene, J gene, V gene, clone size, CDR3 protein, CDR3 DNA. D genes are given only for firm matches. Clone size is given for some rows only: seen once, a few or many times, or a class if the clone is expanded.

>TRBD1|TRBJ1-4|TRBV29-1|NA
CSVAGQGTEKLFF
TGCAGCGTTGCGGGACAGGGCACTGAAAAACTGTTTTTT
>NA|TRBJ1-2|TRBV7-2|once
CASSPSVGQTYGYTF
TGTGCCAGCAGCCCCAGCGTTGGACAGACCTATGGCTACACCTTC
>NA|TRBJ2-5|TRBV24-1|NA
CATSDLMETQYF
TGTGCCACCAGTGATTTGATGGAGACCCAGTACTTC
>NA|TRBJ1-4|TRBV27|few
CASSFRAATNEKLFF
TGTGCCAGCAGTTTTCGGGCGGCAACTAATGAAAAACTGTTTTTT
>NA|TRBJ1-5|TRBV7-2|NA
CASSFGDSNQPQHF
TGTGCCAGCAGCTTCGGGGATAGCAATCAGCCCCAGCATTTT
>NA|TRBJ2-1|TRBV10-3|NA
CAISPRVGEQFF
TGTGCCATCAGCCCCCGGGTGGGAGAGCAGTTCTTC
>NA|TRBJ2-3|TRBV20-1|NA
CSARGEGWPDTQYF
TGCAGTGCTAGGGGAGAGGGGTGGCCAGATACGCAGTATTTT
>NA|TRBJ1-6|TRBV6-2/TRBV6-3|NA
CASSYNSPLHF
TGTGCCAGCAGTTATAATTCACCCCTCCACTTT
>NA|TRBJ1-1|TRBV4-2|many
CASSQVQGDTEAFF
TGTGCCAGCAGCCAGGTACAGGGAGACACTGAAGCTTTCTTT
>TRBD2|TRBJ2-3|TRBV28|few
CASSPGPGGSTQYF
TGTGCCAGCAGCCCTGGACCGGGCGGGAGTACGCAGTATTTT
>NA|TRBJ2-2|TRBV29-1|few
CSVGRTVNTGELFF
TGCAGCGTTGGTCGGACAGTGAACACCGGGGAGCTGTTTTTT
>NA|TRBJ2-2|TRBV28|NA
CASTRPGTGELFF
TGTGCCAGCACCAGACCCGGCACCGGGGAGCTGTTTTTT
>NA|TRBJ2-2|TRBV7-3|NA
CASSRWGTGELFF
TGTGCCAGCAGCCGTTGGGGCACCGGGGAGCTGTTTTTT
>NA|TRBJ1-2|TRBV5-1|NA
CASSPPEGYGYTF
TGCGCCAGCAGCCCCCCGGAAGGCTATGGCTACACCTTC
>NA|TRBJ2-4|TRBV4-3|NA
CASSQDLQGWDIQYF
TGCGCCAGCAGCCAAGATCTACAGGGATGGGACATTCAGTACTTC
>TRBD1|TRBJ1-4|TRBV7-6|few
CASSLGTGRTNEKLFF
TGTGCCAGCAGCTTAGGGACAGGGCGAACTAATGAAAAACTGTTTTTT
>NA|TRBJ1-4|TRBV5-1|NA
CASSPSGTTNEKLFF
TGCGCCAGCAGCCCCTCCGGGACAACTAATGAAAAACTGTTTTTT
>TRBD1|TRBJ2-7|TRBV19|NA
CASSIRTGYEQYF
TGTGCCAGTAGTATAAGGACAGGTTACGAGCAGTACTTC
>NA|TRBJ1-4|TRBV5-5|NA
CASSGGEGEKLFF
TGTGCCAGCAGCGGAGGGGAAGGAGAAAAACTGTTTTTT
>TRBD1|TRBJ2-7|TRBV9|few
CASSERDRDYEQYF
TGTGCCAGCAGCGAAAGGGACAGAGACTACGAGCAGTACTTC
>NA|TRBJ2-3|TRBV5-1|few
CASRVSTDTQYF
TGCGCCAGCAGGGTGAGCACAGATACGCAGTATTTT
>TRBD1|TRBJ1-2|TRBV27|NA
CASSPGQGQRALYGYTF
TGTGCCAGCAGCCCGGGACAGGGACAAAGAGCCCTCTATGGCTACACCTTC
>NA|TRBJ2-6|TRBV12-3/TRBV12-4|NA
CASSLSAVRNVLTF
TGTGCCAGCAGTTTAAGCGCGGTCCGGAACGTCCTGACTTTC
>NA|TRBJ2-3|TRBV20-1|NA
CSALSGDTDTQYF
TGCAGTGCTCTTAGCGGAGACACAGATACGCAGTATTTT
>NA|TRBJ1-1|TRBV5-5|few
CASRPSWQGNTEAFF
TGTGCCAGCAGACCCTCTTGGCAGGGGAACACTGAAGCTTTCTTT
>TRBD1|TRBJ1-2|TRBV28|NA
CASSWGTGGENYGYTF
TGTGCCAGCAGTTGGGGTACAGGGGGCGAGAACTATGGCTACACCTTC